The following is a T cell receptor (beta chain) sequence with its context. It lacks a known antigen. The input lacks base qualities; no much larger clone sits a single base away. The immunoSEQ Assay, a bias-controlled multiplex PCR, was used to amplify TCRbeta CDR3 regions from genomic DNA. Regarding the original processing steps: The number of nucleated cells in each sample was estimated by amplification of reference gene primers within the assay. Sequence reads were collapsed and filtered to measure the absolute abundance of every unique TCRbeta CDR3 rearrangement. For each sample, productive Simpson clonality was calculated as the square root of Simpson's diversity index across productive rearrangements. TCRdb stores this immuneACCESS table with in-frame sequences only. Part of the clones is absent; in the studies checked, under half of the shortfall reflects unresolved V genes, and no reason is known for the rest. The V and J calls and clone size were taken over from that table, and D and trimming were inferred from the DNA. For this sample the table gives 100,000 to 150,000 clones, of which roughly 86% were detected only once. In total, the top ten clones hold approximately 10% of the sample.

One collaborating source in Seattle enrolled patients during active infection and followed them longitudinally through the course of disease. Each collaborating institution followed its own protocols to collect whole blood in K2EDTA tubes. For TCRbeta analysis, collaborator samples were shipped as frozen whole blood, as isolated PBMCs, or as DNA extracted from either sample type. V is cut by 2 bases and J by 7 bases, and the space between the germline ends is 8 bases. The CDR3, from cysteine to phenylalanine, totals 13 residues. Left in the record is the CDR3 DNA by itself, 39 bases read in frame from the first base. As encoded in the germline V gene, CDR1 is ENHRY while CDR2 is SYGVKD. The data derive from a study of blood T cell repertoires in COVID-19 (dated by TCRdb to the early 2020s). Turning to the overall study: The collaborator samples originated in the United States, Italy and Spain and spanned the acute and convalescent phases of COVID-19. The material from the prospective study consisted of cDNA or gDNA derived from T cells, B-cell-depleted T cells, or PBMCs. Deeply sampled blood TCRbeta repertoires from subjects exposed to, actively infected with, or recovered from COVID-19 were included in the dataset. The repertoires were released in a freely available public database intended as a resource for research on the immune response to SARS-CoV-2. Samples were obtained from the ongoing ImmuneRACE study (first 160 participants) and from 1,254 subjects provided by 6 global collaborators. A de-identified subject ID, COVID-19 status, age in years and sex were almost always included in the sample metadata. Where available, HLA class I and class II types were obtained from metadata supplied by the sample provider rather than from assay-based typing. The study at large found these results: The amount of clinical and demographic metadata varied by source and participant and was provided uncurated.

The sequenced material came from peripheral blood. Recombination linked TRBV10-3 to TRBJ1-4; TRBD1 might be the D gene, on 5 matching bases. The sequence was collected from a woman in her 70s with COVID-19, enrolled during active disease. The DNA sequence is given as TGTGCCATCAGTGAGGGGAGGGGTGAAAAACTGTTTTTT. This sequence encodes CAISEGRGEKLFF.